Described below is a single T cell receptor beta chain sequence and its context. These data belong to a study of cytomegalovirus exposure and HLA in healthy donors. The PCR made use of 60 Vbeta and 13 Jbeta primers. Using immunoSEQ multiplex PCR, the repertoire was profiled, and TCRdb retains in-frame clones only, with some absent. The specimen's table records around 200,000 clones. Trimming pared 3 bases from V and 1 base from J, leaving 12 bases between. The germline V gene has CDR1 WSHSY and CDR2 SAAADI. The CDR3 runs 16 residues. Donors in the study were healthy people who gave bone marrow. The sequenced sample was PBMCs. The J gene is TRBJ2-2, the V gene TRBV10-2; tentatively, D is TRBD1 (6 bases). The TCR was taken from a woman between 18 and 29 years old in good health and CMV-seropositive. CDR3 sequence: CASSDGDTKNTGELFF. The CDR3 DNA follows: TGCGCCAGCAGTGACGGGGACACAAAGAACACCGGGGAGCTGTTTTTT.